This T cell receptor (beta chain) was captured by sequencing in a study of regulatory and conventional T cells in RAG deficiency. General study points: Omenn patients showed >80% Treg-Tconv overlap and shorter CDR3 lengths.

Some clones are missing from TCRdb's copy, which holds only in-frame ones; the method was immunoSEQ multiplex PCR. The profile shows 21,000 or so clones, more than 85% of them singletons. The J segment lost 2 bases and the V segment lost 6 bases, leaving 5 bases of the junction unmatched. From germline, CDR1 is MRHNA and CDR2 SNTAGT. This CDR3 is 14 amino acids long. Conventional CD4+ T cells were sorted from blood as CD25-low CD127-high cells. Concerning this clone: Its antigen is undetermined.

These data also formed part of another study, on regulatory T cells. This second study notes: The primer mix had 52 TRBV and 13 TRBJ primers. Skewed V and J usage and few unique V-J pairs marked patient repertoires, most in Tregs.

Sample: CD4+ T cells sorted from blood. The chain couples TRBV6-4 to TRBJ1-1; 8 bases line up with TRBD1. The sequence derives from a human donor in good health. CDR3 region: CASRVGQGNTEAFF. Written as DNA, the CDR3 is TGTGCCAGCAGAGTAGGACAGGGAAACACTGAAGCTTTCTTT.